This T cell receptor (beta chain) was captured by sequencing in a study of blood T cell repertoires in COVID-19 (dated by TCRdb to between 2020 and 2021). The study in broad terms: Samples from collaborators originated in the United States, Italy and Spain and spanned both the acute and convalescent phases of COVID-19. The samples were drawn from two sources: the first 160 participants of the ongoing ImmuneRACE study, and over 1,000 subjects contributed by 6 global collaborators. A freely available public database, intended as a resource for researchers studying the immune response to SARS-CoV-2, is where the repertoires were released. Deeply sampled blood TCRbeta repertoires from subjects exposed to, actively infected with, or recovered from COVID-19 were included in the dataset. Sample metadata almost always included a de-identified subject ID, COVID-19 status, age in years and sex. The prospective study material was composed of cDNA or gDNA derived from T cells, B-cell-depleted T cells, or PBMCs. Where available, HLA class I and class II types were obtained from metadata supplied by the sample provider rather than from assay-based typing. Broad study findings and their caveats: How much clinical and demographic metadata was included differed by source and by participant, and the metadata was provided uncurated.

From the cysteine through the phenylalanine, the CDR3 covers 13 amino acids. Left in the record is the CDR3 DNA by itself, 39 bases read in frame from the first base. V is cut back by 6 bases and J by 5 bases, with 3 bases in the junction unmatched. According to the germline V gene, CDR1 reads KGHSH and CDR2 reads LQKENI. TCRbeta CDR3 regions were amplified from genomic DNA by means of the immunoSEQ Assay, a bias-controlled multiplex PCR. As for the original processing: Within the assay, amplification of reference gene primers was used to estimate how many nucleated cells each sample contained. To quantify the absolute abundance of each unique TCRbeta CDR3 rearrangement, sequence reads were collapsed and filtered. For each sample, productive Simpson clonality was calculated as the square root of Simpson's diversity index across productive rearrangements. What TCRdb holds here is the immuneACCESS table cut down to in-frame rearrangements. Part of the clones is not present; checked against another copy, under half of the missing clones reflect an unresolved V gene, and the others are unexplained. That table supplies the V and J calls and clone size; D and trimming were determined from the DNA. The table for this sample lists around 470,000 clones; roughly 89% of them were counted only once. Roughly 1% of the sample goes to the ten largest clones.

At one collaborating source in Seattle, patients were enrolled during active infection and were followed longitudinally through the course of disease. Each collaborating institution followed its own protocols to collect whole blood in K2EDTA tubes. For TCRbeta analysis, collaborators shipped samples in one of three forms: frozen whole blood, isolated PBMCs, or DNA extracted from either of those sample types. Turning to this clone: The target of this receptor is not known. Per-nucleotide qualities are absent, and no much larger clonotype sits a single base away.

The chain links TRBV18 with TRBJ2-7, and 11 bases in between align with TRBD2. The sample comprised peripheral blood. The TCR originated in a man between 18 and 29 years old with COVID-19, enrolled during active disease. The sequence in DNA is TGTGCCAGCTCCACTAGCGGGAGTAACGAGCAGTACTTC. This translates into CASSTSGSNEQYF.